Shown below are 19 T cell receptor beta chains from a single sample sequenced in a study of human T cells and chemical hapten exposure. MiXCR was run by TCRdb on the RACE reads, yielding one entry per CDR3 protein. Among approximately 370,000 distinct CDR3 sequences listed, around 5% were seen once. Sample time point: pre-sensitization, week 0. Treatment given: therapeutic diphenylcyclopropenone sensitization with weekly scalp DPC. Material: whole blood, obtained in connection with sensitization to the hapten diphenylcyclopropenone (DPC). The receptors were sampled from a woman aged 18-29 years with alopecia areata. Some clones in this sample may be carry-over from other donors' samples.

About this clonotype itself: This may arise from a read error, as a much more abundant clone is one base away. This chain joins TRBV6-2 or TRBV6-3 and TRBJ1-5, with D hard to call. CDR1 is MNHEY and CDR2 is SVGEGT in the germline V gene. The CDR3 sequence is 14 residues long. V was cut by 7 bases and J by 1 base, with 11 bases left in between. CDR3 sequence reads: CASKQGNSNQPQHF. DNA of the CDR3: TGTGCCAGCAAACAAGGAAACAGCAATCAGCCCCAGCATTTT.

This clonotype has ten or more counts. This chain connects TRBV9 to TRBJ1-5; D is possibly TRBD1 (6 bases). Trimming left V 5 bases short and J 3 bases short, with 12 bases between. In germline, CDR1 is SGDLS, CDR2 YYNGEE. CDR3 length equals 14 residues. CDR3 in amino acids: CASSTGHPNQPQHF. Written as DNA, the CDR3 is TGTGCCAGCAGTACGGGACATCCCAATCAGCCCCAGCATTTT.

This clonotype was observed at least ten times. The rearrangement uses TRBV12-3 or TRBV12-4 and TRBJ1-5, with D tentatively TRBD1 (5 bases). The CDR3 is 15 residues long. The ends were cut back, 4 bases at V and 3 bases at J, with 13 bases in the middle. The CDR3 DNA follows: TGTGCCAGCAGTTCCTACCCAGGGACCAATCAGCCCCAGCATTTT. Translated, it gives CASSSYPGTNQPQHF.

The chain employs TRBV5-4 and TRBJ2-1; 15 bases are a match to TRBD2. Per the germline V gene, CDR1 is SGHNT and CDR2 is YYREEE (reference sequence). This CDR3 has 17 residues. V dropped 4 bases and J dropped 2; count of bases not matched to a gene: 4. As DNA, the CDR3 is TGTGCCAGCAGCAGTAGGACTAGCGGGGGGGCCTACAATGAGCAGTTCTTC. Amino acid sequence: CASSSRTSGGAYNEQFF.

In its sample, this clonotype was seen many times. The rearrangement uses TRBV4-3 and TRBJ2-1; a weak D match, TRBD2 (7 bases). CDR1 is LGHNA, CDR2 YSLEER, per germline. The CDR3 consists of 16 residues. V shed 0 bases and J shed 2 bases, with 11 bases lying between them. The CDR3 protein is CASSQEWGGPYNEQFF. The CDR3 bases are TGCGCCAGCAGCCAAGAATGGGGGGGCCCCTACAATGAGCAGTTCTTC.

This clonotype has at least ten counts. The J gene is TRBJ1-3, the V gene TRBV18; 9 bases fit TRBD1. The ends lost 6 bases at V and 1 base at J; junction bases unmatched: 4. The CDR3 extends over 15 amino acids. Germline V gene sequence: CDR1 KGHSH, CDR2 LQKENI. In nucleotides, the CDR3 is TGTGCCAGCTCCCAGGGACAGGGATCTGGAAACACCATATATTTT. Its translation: CASSQGQGSGNTIYF.

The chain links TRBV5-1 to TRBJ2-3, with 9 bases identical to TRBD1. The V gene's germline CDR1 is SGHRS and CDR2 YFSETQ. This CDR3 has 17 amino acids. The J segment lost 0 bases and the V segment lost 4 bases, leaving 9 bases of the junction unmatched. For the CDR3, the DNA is TGCGCCAGCAGCCCATCGACAGGGGGGGTGAGCACAGATACGCAGTATTTT. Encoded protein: CASSPSTGGVSTDTQYF.

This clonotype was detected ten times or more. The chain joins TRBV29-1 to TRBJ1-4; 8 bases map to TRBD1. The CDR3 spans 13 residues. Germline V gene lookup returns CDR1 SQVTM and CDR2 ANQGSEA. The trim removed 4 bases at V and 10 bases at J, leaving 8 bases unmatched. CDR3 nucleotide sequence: TGCAGCGTTGTTGGACAGGGAGATGGAAAACTGTTTTTT. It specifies CSVVGQGDGKLFF.

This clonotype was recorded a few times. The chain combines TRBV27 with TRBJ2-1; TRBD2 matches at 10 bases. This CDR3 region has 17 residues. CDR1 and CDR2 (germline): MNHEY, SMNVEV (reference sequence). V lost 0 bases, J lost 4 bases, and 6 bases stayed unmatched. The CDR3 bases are TGTGCCAGCAGTTTATCCCCGGGTAGCGGGGGGTACAATGAGCAGTTCTTC. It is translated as CASSLSPGSGGYNEQFF.

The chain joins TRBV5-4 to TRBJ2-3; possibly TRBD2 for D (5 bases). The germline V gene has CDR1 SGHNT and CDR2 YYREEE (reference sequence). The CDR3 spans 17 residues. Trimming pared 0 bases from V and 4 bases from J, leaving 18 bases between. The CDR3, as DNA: TGTGCCAGCAGCTTGGTGTTGGCGGGCCCGGGCGCAGATACGCAGTATTTT. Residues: CASSLVLAGPGADTQYF.

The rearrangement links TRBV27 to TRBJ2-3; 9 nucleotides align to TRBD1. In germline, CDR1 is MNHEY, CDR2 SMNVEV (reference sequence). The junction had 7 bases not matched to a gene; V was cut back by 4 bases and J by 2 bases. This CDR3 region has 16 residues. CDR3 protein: CASSSTGGPLTDTQYF. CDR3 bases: TGTGCCAGCAGTTCGACAGGGGGTCCACTCACAGATACGCAGTATTTT.

This CDR3 is CASSLTFAGADTQYF. The CDR3 nucleotides are TGTGCCAGCAGCTTAACGTTTGCGGGAGCAGATACGCAGTATTTT. The V gene is TRBV7-3, the J gene TRBJ2-3, with 7 nucleotides matching TRBD2. V dropped 0 bases and J dropped 4; count of bases not matched to a gene: 4. CDR1 is SGHTA, CDR2 FQGTGA, per germline. This CDR3 is 15 amino acids long.

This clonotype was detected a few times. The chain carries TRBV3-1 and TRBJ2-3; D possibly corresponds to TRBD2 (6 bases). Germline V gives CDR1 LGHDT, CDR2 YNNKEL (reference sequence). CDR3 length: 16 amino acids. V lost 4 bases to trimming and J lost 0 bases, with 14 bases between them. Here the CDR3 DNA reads TGTGCCAGCAGCCCATACGGGGGAGGTAGCACAGATACGCAGTATTTT. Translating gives CASSPYGGGSTDTQYF.

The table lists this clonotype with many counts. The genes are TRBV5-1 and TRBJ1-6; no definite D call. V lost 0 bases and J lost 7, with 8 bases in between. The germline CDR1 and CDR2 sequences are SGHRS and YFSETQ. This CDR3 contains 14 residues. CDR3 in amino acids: CASSLVQANSPLHF. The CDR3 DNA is TGCGCCAGCAGCTTGGTCCAGGCGAATTCACCCCTCCACTTT.

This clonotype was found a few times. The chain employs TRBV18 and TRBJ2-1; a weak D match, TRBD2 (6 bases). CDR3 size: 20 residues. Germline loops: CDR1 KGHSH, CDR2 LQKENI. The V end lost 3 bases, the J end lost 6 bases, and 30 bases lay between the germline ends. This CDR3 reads CASSPLTRLVGWTAGNEQFF. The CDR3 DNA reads TGTGCCAGCTCACCTCTGACTAGACTAGTGGGGTGGACTGCGGGCAATGAGCAGTTCTTC. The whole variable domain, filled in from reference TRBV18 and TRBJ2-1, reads NAGVMQNPRHLVRRRGQEARLRCSPMKGHSHVYWYRQLPEEGLKFMVYLQKENIIDESGMPKERFSAEFPKEGPSILRIQQVVRGDSAAYFCASSPLTRLVGWTAGNEQFFGPGTRLTVL.

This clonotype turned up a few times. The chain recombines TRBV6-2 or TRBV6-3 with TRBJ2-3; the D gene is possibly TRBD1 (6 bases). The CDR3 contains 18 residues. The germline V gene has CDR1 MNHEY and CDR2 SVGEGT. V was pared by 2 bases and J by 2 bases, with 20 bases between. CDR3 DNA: TGTGCCAGCAGTTACGTCCCGGGCCCGCAGGGGTTCACAGATACGCAGTATTTT. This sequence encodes CASSYVPGPQGFTDTQYF.

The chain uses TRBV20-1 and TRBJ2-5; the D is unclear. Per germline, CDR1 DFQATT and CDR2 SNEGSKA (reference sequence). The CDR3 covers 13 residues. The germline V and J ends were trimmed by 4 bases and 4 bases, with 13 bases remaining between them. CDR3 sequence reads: CSAILSVGETQYF. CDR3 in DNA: TGCAGTGCTATCCTAAGCGTTGGAGAGACCCAGTACTTC.

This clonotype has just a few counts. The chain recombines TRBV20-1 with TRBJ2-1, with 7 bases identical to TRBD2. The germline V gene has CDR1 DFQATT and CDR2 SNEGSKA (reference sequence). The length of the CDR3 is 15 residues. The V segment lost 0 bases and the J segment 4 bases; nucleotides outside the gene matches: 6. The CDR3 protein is CSAREGGGDYNEQFF. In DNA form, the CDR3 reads TGCAGTGCTAGAGAGGGCGGGGGAGATTACAATGAGCAGTTCTTC.

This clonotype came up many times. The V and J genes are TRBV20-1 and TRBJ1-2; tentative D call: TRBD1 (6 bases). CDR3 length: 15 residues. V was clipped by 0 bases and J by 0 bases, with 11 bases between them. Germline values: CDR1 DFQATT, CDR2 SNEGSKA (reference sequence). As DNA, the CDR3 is TGCAGTGCTAGAGATGAGGGGGAGCCTAACTATGGCTACACCTTC. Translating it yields CSARDEGEPNYGYTF.